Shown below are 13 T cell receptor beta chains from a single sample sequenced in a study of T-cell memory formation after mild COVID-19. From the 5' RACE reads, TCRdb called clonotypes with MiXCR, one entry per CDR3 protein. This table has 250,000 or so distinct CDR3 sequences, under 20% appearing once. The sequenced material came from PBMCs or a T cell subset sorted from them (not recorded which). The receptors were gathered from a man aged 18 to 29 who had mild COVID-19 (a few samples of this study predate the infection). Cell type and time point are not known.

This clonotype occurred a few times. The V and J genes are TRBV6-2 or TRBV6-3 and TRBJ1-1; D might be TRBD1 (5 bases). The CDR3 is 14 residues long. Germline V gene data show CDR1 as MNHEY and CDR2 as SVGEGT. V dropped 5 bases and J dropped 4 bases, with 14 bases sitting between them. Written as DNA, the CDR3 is TGTGCCAGCAGTCTCAGGGTAGTCGGCACTGAAGCTTTCTTT. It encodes CASSLRVVGTEAFF.

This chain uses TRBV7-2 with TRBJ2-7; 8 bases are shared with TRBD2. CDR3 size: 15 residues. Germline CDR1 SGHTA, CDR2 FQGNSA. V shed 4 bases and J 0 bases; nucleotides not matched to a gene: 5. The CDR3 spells CASSSTGGNSYEQYF. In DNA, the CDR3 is TGTGCCAGCAGCTCCACGGGGGGGAACTCCTACGAGCAGTACTTC.

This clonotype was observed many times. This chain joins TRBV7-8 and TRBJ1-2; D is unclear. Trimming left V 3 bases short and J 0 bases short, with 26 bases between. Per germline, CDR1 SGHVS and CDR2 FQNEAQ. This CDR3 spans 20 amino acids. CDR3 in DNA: TGTGCCAGCAGCTTGGAAGGATTACTCGTTCGGAGGCGCGCTAACTATGGCTACACCTTC. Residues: CASSLEGLLVRRRANYGYTF. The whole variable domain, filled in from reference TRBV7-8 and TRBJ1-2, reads GAGVSQSPRYKVAKRGQDVALRCDPISGHVSLFWYQQALGQGPEFLTYFQNEAQLDKSGLPSDRFFAERPEGSVSTLKIQRTQQEDSAVYLCASSLEGLLVRRRANYGYTFGSGTRLTVV.

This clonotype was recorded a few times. The CDR3 region is CATSGGQGVGDEQFF. The CDR3 DNA follows: TGTGCCACCAGTGGGGGACAGGGGGTGGGGGATGAGCAGTTCTTC. This chain links TRBV24-1 with TRBJ2-1, with TRBD1 matching 11 bases. The CDR3 runs to 15 residues. V shed 5 bases and J 8 bases; nucleotides not matched to a gene: 7. The V gene's germline CDR1 is KGHDR and CDR2 SFDVKD.

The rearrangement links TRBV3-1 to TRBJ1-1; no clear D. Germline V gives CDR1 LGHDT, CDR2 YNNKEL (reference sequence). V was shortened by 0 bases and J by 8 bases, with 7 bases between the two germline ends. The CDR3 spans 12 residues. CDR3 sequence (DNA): TGTGCCAGCAGCCAAGAGTCTGCCGAAGCTTTCTTT. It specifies CASSQESAEAFF.

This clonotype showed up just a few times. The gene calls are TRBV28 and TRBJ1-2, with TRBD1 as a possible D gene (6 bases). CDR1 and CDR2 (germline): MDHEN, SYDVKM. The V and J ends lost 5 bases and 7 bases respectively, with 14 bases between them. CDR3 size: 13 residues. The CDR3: CASSPPQGGGYTF. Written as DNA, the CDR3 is TGTGCCAGCAGTCCCCCACAGGGCGGTGGCTACACCTTC.

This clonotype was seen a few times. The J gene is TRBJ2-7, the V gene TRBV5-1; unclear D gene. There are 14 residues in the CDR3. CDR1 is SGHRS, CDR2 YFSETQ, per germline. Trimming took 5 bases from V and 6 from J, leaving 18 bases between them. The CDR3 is CASRHSIVEREQYF. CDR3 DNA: TGCGCCAGCAGGCATTCAATAGTGGAGCGCGAGCAGTACTTC.

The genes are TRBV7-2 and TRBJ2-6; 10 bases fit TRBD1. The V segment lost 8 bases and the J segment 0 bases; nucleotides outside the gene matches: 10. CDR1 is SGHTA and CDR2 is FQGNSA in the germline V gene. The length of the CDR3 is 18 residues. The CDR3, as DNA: TGTGCCAGCGCTTTGGGGGACAGGGGCCTCTCTGGGGCCAACGTCCTGACTTTC. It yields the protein CASALGDRGLSGANVLTF.

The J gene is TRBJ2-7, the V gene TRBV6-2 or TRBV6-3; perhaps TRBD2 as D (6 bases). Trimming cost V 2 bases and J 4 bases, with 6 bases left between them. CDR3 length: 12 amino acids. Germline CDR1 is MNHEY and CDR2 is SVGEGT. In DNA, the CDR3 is TGTGCCAGCAGTTACGGGACTTACGAGCAGTACGTC. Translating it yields CASSYGTYEQYV.

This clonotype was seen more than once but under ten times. The CDR3 protein is CASSSDLWRGSTDTQYF. Written as DNA, the CDR3 is TGTGCCAGCAGCTCGGACCTCTGGCGGGGGAGCACAGATACGCAGTATTTT. The rearrangement joins TRBV7-2 to TRBJ2-3, with 7 bases aligning to TRBD2. The ends lost 4 bases at V and 0 bases at J; junction bases unmatched: 10. The germline V gene encodes CDR1 SGHTA and CDR2 FQGNSA. This CDR3 contains 17 residues.

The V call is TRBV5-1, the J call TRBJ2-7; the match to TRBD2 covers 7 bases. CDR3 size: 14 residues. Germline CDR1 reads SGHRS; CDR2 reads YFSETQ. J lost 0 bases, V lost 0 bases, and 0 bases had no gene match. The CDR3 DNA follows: TGCGCCAGCAGCTTGGAGCGGGGCTCCTACGAGCAGTACTTC. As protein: CASSLERGSYEQYF.

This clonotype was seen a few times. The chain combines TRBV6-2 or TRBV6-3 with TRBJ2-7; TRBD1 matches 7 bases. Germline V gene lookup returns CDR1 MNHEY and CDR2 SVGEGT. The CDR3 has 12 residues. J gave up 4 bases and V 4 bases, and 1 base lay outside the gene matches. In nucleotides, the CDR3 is TGTGCCAGCAGTTGGACAGGATACGAGCAGTACGTC. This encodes CASSWTGYEQYV.

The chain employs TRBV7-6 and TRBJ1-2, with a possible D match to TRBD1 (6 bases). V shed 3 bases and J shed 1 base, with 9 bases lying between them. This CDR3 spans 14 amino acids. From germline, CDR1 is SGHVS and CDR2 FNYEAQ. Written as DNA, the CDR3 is TGTGCCAGCAGCTTGGGACACCTTAACTATGGCTACACCTTC. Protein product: CASSLGHLNYGYTF.